The 7 T cell receptor beta chains listed next were all sequenced from one sample in a study of T cell responses to AZD1222 COVID-19 vaccine. Data came from immunoSEQ multiplex PCR; TCRdb stores just in-frame clones and leaves some out. Of 100,000 to 150,000 clones detected, roughly nine tenths appear once; the ten largest clones hold approximately 6%. Material: peripheral blood, obtained on day 0 of AZD1222 vaccination. The source of these receptors is an adult in good health.

The chain carries TRBV19 and TRBJ1-5; a weak D match, TRBD1 (6 bases). V dropped 7 bases and J dropped 0 bases, with 16 bases sitting between them. The CDR3 has 16 amino acids. The germline gives CDR1 LNHDA, CDR2 SQIVND (reference sequence). The CDR3 coding sequence is TGTGCCAGTACCGACGACAGGATATATAGCAATCAGCCCCAGCATTTT. Residues: CASTDDRIYSNQPQHF.

The rearrangement links TRBV5-5 to TRBJ1-5, with D perhaps matching TRBD1 (5 bases). The CDR3 is 15 residues long. V gave up 1 base and J gave up 2 bases, with 10 bases separating them. Germline-derived CDR1 and CDR2 are SGHKS and YYEKEE (reference sequence). The chain's CDR3 is CASSLRGLGNQPQHF. The CDR3 coding sequence is TGTGCCAGCAGCTTGAGGGGCTTGGGCAATCAGCCCCAGCATTTT.

The chain carries TRBV7-9 and TRBJ2-4; 8 bases agree with TRBD1. This CDR3 region has 14 residues. V lost 5 bases and J lost 3; bases outside the gene matches: 3. Looked up from germline, CDR1 is SEHNR and CDR2 is FQNEAQ (reference sequence). The CDR3 here is CASSRGQGKNIQYF. Here the CDR3 DNA reads TGTGCCAGCAGCCGCGGACAGGGCAAAAACATTCAGTACTTC.

This clone was recorded once. V is TRBV19 and J is TRBJ1-5; 8 bases line up with TRBD1. The CDR3 has 14 residues. Germline values: CDR1 LNHDA, CDR2 SQIVND (reference sequence). V dropped 5 bases and J dropped 8; count of bases not matched to a gene: 8. CDR3 sequence reads: CASSVDREKKPQHF. As DNA, the CDR3 is TGTGCCAGTAGTGTGGACAGGGAGAAGAAGCCCCAGCATTTT. The full variable domain, with the rest looked up from reference TRBV19 and TRBJ1-5, is DGGITQSPKYLFRKEGQNVTLSCEQNLNHDAMYWYRQDPGQGLRLIYYSQIVNDFQKGDIAEGYSVSREKKESFPLTVTSAQKNPTAFYLCASSVDREKKPQHFGDGTRLSIL.

The V call is TRBV12-3 or TRBV12-4, the J call TRBJ1-1, with D unclear. Trimming left V 5 bases short and J 6 bases short, with 10 bases between. The CDR3 contains 12 residues. The CDR3 nucleotides read TGTGCCAGCAGTCCCACGGCCGCTGAAGCTTTCTTT. This translates into CASSPTAAEAFF.

This clone was counted only a few times. The chain uses TRBV14 and TRBJ1-2, with 7 positions matching TRBD1. Germline values: CDR1 SGHDN, CDR2 FVKESK. The CDR3 consists of 14 residues. The J segment lost 3 bases and the V segment lost 0 bases, leaving 1 base of the junction unmatched. The CDR3: CASSQEQGYYGYTF. DNA for the CDR3: TGTGCCAGCAGCCAAGAACAGGGGTACTATGGCTACACCTTC.

The rearrangement uses TRBV29-1 and TRBJ2-3; D may be TRBD1 or TRBD2 (5 bases each). V was cut by 6 bases and J by 6 bases, with 13 bases left in between. The V gene's germline CDR1 is SQVTM and CDR2 ANQGSEA. There are 12 residues in the CDR3. For the CDR3, the DNA is TGCAGCGTGATGGACGGGGCCGATACGCAGTATTTT. It codes for CSVMDGADTQYF.